Sequencing of this TCR beta chain was carried out in a study of CD8 T cells in ankylosing spondylitis. Study findings and constraints: Characteristic, it appeared, of ankylosing spondylitis blood was a TCR beta motif of eight highly homologous variants. Earlier studies detected some motif variants in reactive arthritis synovial fluid and blood.

The junction had 8 bases not matched to a gene; V was cut back by 3 bases and J by 2 bases. Germline V gene sequence: CDR1 SGDLS, CDR2 YYNGEE. The CDR3 extends over 15 amino acids. In the case of this clonotype: Its antigen is undetermined.

Quantitative barcoded 5'-RACE was used to prepare TCR beta libraries. A single record per CDR3 protein comes from TCRdb applying MiXCR to the 5' RACE reads. The repertoire consists of over 200,000 distinct CDR3 sequences, with around 17% occurring once and the leading ten covering about 39%. Sequenced sample: blood, either unsorted or a sorted T cell fraction (not recorded which). The source is a male donor with ankylosing spondylitis. V is TRBV9 and J is TRBJ2-7; 7 bases fit TRBD2. The CDR3 sequence: CASSARAGPTYEQYF. For the CDR3, the DNA is TGTGCCAGCAGCGCCAGAGCGGGACCAACCTACGAGCAGTACTTC.